This T cell receptor beta chain was documented in a study of T-cell memory formation after mild COVID-19. With V trimmed by 0 bases and J by 2 bases, 9 bases remained unmatched. The CDR3 is 18 amino acids. Germline V gives CDR1 MNHNS, CDR2 SASEGT. From the 5' RACE reads, TCRdb called clonotypes with MiXCR, one entry per CDR3 protein. The sample lists 350,000 to 500,000 distinct CDR3 sequences, under 25% seen once, with around 13% in the top ten. The receptor was derived from an adult woman who had mild COVID-19 (a few samples of this study predate the infection). Cell type and time point are not known. The V call is TRBV6-1, the J call TRBJ2-3; TRBD1 matches 9 bases. The sample consisted of PBMCs or a T cell subset sorted from them (not recorded which). CDR3 DNA: TGTGCCAGCAGTGAAGCGCGGGACAGGGCAACGGTCACAGATACGCAGTATTTT. This gives the protein CASSEARDRATVTDTQYF.